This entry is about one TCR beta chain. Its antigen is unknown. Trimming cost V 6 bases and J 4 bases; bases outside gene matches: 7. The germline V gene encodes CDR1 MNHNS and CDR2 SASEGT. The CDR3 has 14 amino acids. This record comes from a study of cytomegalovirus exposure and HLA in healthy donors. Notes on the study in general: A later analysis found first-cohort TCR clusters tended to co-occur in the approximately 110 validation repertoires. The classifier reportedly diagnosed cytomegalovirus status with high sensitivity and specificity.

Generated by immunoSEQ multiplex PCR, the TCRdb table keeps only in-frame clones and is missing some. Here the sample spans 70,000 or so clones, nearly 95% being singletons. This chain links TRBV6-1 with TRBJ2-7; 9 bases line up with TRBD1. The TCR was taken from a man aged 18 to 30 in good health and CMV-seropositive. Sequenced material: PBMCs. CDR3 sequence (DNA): TGTGCCAGCAGCCCCACGACAGGGGGGTACGAGCAGTACTTC. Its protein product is CASSPTTGGYEQYF.